Following are 11 T cell receptor beta chains from one sample sequenced in a study of blood T cell repertoires in COVID-19. Libraries were prepared by immunoSEQ multiplex PCR; TCRdb keeps only in-frame clonotypes and omits some of them. Of about 430,000 clones listed, roughly 88% are singletons. Sequencing used PBMCs or T cells enriched from blood (not recorded which). Receptor source: a woman between 25 and 40 years old with acute COVID-19.

The chain links TRBV6-1 to TRBJ1-2; D is undetermined. The germline gives CDR1 MNHNS, CDR2 SASEGT. Trimming stripped 1 base from V and 4 bases from J, with 10 bases between. The CDR3 is 14 residues long. CDR3 in DNA: TGTGCCAGCAGTGAAGAGATCCCGGGCTATGGCTACACCTTC. Translation gives CASSEEIPGYGYTF.

The chain couples TRBV27 to TRBJ1-1, with D possibly matching TRBD1 (6 bases). The CDR3 has 13 amino acids. V lost 2 bases and J 4 bases, leaving 8 bases between the germline ends. CDR1 and CDR2 (germline): MNHEY, SMNVEV (reference sequence). CDR3 in amino acids: CASSLGGATEAFF. CDR3 coding DNA: TGTGCCAGCAGTTTAGGGGGGGCCACTGAAGCTTTCTTT.

The chain joins TRBV5-6 to TRBJ2-3; 7 nucleotides agree with TRBD1. Germline CDR1 reads SGHDT; CDR2 reads YYEEEE. The ends lost 0 bases at V and 1 base at J; junction bases unmatched: 2. The CDR3 is made up of 15 amino acids. CDR3 sequence (DNA): TGTGCCAGCAGCTTGGACAGGGGACGCACAGATACGCAGTATTTT. This sequence encodes CASSLDRGRTDTQYF.

As DNA, the CDR3 is TGTGCCAGCTCACCATATGGAGCCACTTACGAGCAGTACTTC. Its translation: CASSPYGATYEQYF. This chain uses TRBV18 with TRBJ2-7; D is undetermined. Trimming stripped 2 bases from V and 4 bases from J, with 12 bases between. Per germline, CDR1 KGHSH and CDR2 LQKENI. The length of the CDR3 is 14 residues. Full variable domain (rest looked up from reference TRBV18 and TRBJ2-7): NAGVMQNPRHLVRRRGQEARLRCSPMKGHSHVYWYRQLPEEGLKFMVYLQKENIIDESGMPKERFSAEFPKEGPSILRIQQVVRGDSAAYFCASSPYGATYEQYFGPGTRLTVT.

The chain joins TRBV29-1 to TRBJ2-7; 8 bases map to TRBD2. The germline V gene has CDR1 SQVTM and CDR2 ANQGSEA. The CDR3 is 14 amino acids. The V segment lost 6 bases and the J segment 0 bases; nucleotides outside the gene matches: 7. The CDR3 DNA sequence: TGCAGCGTGGCGGCGGGGGGATTCTCCTACGAGCAGTACTTC. Translation: CSVAAGGFSYEQYF.

The rearrangement joins TRBV6-5 to TRBJ2-6; perhaps TRBD2 as D (5 bases). Trimming cost V 0 bases and J 0 bases, with 6 bases left between them. CDR1 and CDR2 from the germline V gene are MNHEY and SVGAGI. CDR3 length equals 16 residues. DNA for the CDR3: TGTGCCAGCAGTTACTCGAGGGTCTCTGGGGCCAACGTCCTGACTTTC. It translates to CASSYSRVSGANVLTF.

The chain employs TRBV3-1 (or the pseudogene TRBV3-2) and TRBJ1-3; D not resolved. Germline loops: CDR1 LGHDT, CDR2 YNNKEL (reference sequence). The V end was cut by 1 base, the J end by 2 bases, with 6 bases between. The CDR3 has 14 residues. CDR3 in DNA: TGTGCCAGCAGCCAAGGGACTGCTGGAAACACCATATATTTT. This codes for CASSQGTAGNTIYF.

The V gene is TRBV12-5, the J gene TRBJ1-6; the D is unclear. The CDR3 loop spans 15 amino acids. Germline values: CDR1 LGHNT, CDR2 FRNRAP. V shed 0 bases and J shed 4 bases, with 7 bases lying between them. CDR3 residues: CASGLVLGYNSPLHF. CDR3 nucleotide sequence: TGTGCTAGTGGTTTGGTACTTGGTTATAATTCACCCCTCCACTTT.

The CDR3 DNA follows: TGCGCCAGCAGTGAGGGGCGCTCTGGAAACACCATATATTTT. This translates into CASSEGRSGNTIYF. The chain links TRBV10-2 to TRBJ1-3, with D unresolved. CDR1 and CDR2 from the germline V gene are WSHSY and SAAADI. The ends were cut back, 2 bases at V and 0 bases at J, with 5 bases in the middle. CDR3 length: 14 amino acids.

CDR3: CASSPLQGGGQYF. In nucleotides, the CDR3 is TGTGCCAGCAGCCCATTACAGGGTGGAGGGCAGTACTTC. The genes are TRBV3-1 (or the pseudogene TRBV3-2) and TRBJ2-7; D is perhaps TRBD1 (6 bases). V lost 4 bases to trimming and J lost 9 bases, with 16 bases between them. The CDR3 sequence is 13 residues long. Per the germline V gene, CDR1 is LGHDT and CDR2 is YNNKEL (reference sequence).

The V call is TRBV18, the J call TRBJ1-2; 7 positions match TRBD1. The CDR3 is made up of 14 amino acids. Unmatched junction bases numbered 6, after V lost 5 bases and J lost 3 bases. Germline V gene data show CDR1 as KGHSH and CDR2 as LQKENI. CDR3 DNA sequence: TGTGCCAGCTCAACTCAGGGACAGTACTATGGCTACACCTTC. This translates into CASSTQGQYYGYTF.